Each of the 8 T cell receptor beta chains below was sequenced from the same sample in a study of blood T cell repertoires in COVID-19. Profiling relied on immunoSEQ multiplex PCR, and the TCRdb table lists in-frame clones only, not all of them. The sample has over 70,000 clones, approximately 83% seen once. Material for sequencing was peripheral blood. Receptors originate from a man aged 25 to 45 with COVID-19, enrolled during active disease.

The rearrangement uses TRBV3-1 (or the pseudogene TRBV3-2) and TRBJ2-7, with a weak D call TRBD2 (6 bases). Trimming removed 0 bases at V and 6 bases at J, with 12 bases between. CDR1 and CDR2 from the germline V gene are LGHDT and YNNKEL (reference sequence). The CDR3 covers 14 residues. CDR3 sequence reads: CASSQEEGTGEQYF. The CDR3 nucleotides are TGTGCCAGCAGCCAAGAGGAGGGTACGGGCGAGCAGTACTTC.

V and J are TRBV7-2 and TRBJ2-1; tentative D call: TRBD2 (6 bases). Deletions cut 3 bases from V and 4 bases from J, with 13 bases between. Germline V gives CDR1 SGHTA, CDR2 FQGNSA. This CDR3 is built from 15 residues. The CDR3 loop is CASSFSGGRYNEQFF. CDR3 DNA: TGTGCCAGCAGCTTCTCAGGTGGGAGGTACAATGAGCAGTTCTTC. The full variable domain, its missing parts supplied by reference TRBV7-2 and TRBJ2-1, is GAGVSQSPSNKVTEKGKDVELRCDPISGHTALYWYRQSLGQGLEFLIYFQGNSAPDKSGLPSDRFSAERTGGSVSTLTIQRTQQEDSAVYLCASSFSGGRYNEQFFGPGTRLTVL.

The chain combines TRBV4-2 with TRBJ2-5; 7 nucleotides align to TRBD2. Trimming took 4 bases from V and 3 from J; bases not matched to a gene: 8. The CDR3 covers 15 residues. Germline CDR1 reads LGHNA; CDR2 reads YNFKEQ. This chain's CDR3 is CASSRRPGGEETQYF. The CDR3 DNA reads TGTGCCAGCAGCCGCCGCCCTGGGGGGGAAGAGACCCAGTACTTC.

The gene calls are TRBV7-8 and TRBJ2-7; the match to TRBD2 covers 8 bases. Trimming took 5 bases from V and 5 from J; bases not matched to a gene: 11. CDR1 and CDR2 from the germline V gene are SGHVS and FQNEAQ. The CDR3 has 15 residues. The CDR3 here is CASSPTGTRGHEQYF. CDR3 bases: TGTGCCAGCAGCCCGACCGGGACTAGGGGCCACGAGCAGTACTTC. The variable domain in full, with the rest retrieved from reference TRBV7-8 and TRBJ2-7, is GAGVSQSPRYKVAKRGQDVALRCDPISGHVSLFWYQQALGQGPEFLTYFQNEAQLDKSGLPSDRFFAERPEGSVSTLKIQRTQQEDSAVYLCASSPTGTRGHEQYFGPGTRLTVT.

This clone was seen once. The CDR3 loop is CASSMPGGTQYF. In DNA form, the CDR3 reads TGTGCCAGCAGCATGCCGGGGGGTACGCAGTATTTT. V gene TRBV7-3 combines with J gene TRBJ2-3; 7 positions agree with TRBD2. J was trimmed by 8 bases and V by 5 bases; bases with no gene match: 4. Germline CDR1 is SGHTA and CDR2 is FQGTGA. CDR3 length equals 12 residues.

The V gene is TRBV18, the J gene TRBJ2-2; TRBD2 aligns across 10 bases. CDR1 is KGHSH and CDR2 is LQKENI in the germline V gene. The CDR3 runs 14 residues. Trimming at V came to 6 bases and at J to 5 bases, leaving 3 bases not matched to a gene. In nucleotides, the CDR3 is TGTGCCAGCTCCCCTAGCGGGAGTACCGGGGAGCTGTTTTTT. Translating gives CASSPSGSTGELFF.

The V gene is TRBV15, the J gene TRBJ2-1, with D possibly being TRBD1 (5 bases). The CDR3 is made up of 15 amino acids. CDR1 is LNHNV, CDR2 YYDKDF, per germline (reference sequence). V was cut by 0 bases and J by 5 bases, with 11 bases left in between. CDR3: CATSRDGAAHNEQFF. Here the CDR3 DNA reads TGTGCCACCAGCAGAGATGGGGCAGCGCACAATGAGCAGTTCTTC.

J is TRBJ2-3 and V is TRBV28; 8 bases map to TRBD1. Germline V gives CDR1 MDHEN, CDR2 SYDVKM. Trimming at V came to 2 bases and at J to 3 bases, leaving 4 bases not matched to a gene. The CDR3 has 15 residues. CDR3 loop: CASSLTGTGTDTQYF. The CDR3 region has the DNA TGTGCCAGCAGTTTAACCGGGACAGGAACAGATACGCAGTATTTT.